The 26 T cell receptor beta chains reported below all come from one sample, sequenced in a study of blood T cell repertoires in COVID-19. Data came from immunoSEQ multiplex PCR; TCRdb stores just in-frame clones and leaves some out. Seen here are 250,000 to 300,000 clones, about 82% observed once, and the top ten hold approximately 5%. Sequencing was done on a sample of peripheral blood. The receptors were gathered from a man between 45 and 60 years old with active or convalescent COVID-19.

The V gene is TRBV6-6, the J gene TRBJ2-2; 7 nucleotides agree with TRBD2. V trimming: 5 bases; J trimming: 7 bases; junction bases outside the gene matches: 13. This CDR3 has 16 amino acids. The germline V gene encodes CDR1 MNHNY and CDR2 SVGAGI (reference sequence). The CDR3 here is CASSPRQSGGGGELFF. CDR3 nucleotides: TGTGCCAGCAGTCCAAGACAGTCGGGGGGAGGCGGGGAGCTGTTTTTT.

The V gene is TRBV9, the J gene TRBJ2-3; 9 bases are a match to TRBD1. This CDR3 region has 19 residues. J lost 0 bases, V lost 0 bases, and 11 bases had no gene match. Germline CDR1 reads SGDLS; CDR2 reads YYNGEE. The CDR3 reads CASSVVSGQGLESTDTQYF. CDR3 DNA sequence: TGTGCCAGCAGCGTAGTGTCGGGACAGGGCTTGGAGAGCACAGATACGCAGTATTTT.

V usage is TRBV3-1 (or the pseudogene TRBV3-2) and J usage is TRBJ1-2, with D possibly matching TRBD1 (6 bases). CDR3 length: 16 amino acids. Per the germline V gene, CDR1 is LGHDT and CDR2 is YNNKEL (reference sequence). The V end was cut by 0 bases, the J end by 2 bases, with 13 bases between. CDR3 in DNA: TGTGCCAGCAGCCAAGAACCCGGGACATTCAACTATGGCTACACCTTC. As protein: CASSQEPGTFNYGYTF.

This clone was seen only a few times. The V and J genes are TRBV30 and TRBJ1-2; D is uncertain. Trimming removed 0 bases at V and 1 base at J, with 18 bases between. The CDR3 extends over 17 amino acids. CDR1 is GTSNPN, CDR2 SVGIG, per germline (reference sequence). CDR3 residues: CAWSVPGRRAGNYGYTF. The DNA of the CDR3 is TGTGCCTGGAGTGTTCCCGGGAGGAGGGCTGGTAACTATGGCTACACCTTC.

The V and J genes are TRBV6-6 and TRBJ2-1; 9 bases line up with TRBD2. CDR3 length equals 15 residues. Trimming cost V 8 bases and J 0 bases; bases outside gene matches: 5. Germline V gene lookup returns CDR1 MNHNY and CDR2 SVGAGI (reference sequence). The CDR3 sequence: CASSILAGSYNEQFF. CDR3 in DNA: TGTGCCAGCTCTATACTAGCGGGCTCCTACAATGAGCAGTTCTTC.

The chain couples TRBV10-1 to TRBJ2-7; 12 bases fit TRBD2. The CDR3 sequence is 20 residues long. Germline V CDR1 and CDR2: WNHNN, SYGVQD (reference sequence). The V gene end was trimmed by 11 bases and the J gene end by 0 bases; junction bases not matched to a gene: 23. The CDR3 spells CAAVRTVTSGSCLSSYEQYF. For the CDR3, the DNA is TGCGCCGCAGTCCGAACCGTGACTAGCGGGAGTTGTTTGTCCTCCTACGAGCAGTACTTC.

This clone was seen just once. The rearrangement uses TRBV5-1 and TRBJ2-7, with D perhaps matching TRBD1 (6 bases). This CDR3 is built from 14 residues. The germline gives CDR1 SGHRS, CDR2 YFSETQ. V was cut by 2 bases and J by 6 bases, with 15 bases left in between. As DNA, the CDR3 is TGCGCCAGCAGCTTACTTACAGGGCTTCCCGAGCAGTACTTC. As protein: CASSLLTGLPEQYF.

The chain is built from TRBV6-1 and TRBJ1-1, with D possibly TRBD1 on 6 matching bases. Looked up from germline, CDR1 is MNHNS and CDR2 is SASEGT. Trimming pared 5 bases from V and 1 base from J, leaving 11 bases between. The CDR3 runs to 14 residues. CDR3 protein: CASSSQQGNTEAFF. The CDR3 DNA sequence: TGTGCCAGCAGTAGCCAACAGGGGAACACTGAAGCTTTCTTT.

This clone appeared once. The chain recombines TRBV5-6 with TRBJ2-5; D uncertain. Germline V gene lookup returns CDR1 SGHDT and CDR2 YYEEEE. V lost 6 bases and J lost 5, with 14 bases in between. The CDR3 extends over 13 amino acids. The CDR3 spells CASTLTGRETQYF. The CDR3 DNA reads as TGTGCCAGCACCCTAACCGGTCGGGAGACCCAGTACTTC.

The chain uses TRBV4-3 and TRBJ2-7; TRBD2 is a possible D gene (5 bases). From germline, CDR1 is LGHNA and CDR2 YSLEER. V was shortened by 1 base and J by 1 base, with 11 bases between the two germline ends. The CDR3 totals 15 residues. The CDR3 here is CASSQAPDSSYEQYF. The CDR3 DNA is TGCGCCAGCAGCCAAGCACCGGACTCGTCCTACGAGCAGTACTTC.

The V call is TRBV19, the J call TRBJ1-2; no reliable D call. The CDR3 extends over 13 amino acids. Trimming shortened V by 9 bases and J by 6 bases, and 17 bases separated the two germline ends. Per the germline V gene, CDR1 is LNHDA and CDR2 is SQIVND (reference sequence). DNA for the CDR3: TGTGCCAGCACGCCTCGTGGGAGAGATGGCTACACCTTC. Translating it yields CASTPRGRDGYTF. Combining the CDR3 with reference TRBV19 and TRBJ1-2 gives the whole variable domain DGGITQSPKYLFRKEGQNVTLSCEQNLNHDAMYWYRQDPGQGLRLIYYSQIVNDFQKGDIAEGYSVSREKKESFPLTVTSAQKNPTAFYLCASTPRGRDGYTFGSGTRLTVV.

The V call is TRBV5-6, the J call TRBJ1-4; no clear D gene. Germline V CDR1 and CDR2: SGHDT, YYEEEE. CDR3 size: 12 residues. V lost 3 bases and J 8 bases, leaving 8 bases between the germline ends. CDR3 sequence (DNA): TGTGCCAGCAGCTCTGCGAAAGAAAAACTGTTTTTT. Translated: CASSSAKEKLFF.

This chain links TRBV2 with TRBJ1-4; a weak D match, TRBD1 (5 bases). This CDR3 is 17 amino acids long. Deletions cut 7 bases from V and 0 bases from J, with 18 bases between. CDR1 is SNHLY and CDR2 is FYNNEI in the germline V gene. DNA of the CDR3: TGTGCCAGCATCCCGGGACTCCTCTACGCAACTAATGAAAAACTGTTTTTT. Residues: CASIPGLLYATNEKLFF.

The gene calls are TRBV24-1 and TRBJ2-5, with TRBD2 matching 7 bases. This CDR3 contains 14 residues. V gave up 7 bases and J gave up 5 bases; unmatched junction bases: 9. The germline CDR1 and CDR2 sequences are KGHDR and SFDVKD. The CDR3 protein is CATSPPGGRETQYF. DNA for the CDR3: TGTGCCACCAGCCCCCCGGGGGGTAGGGAGACCCAGTACTTC.

The chain links TRBV18 to TRBJ1-5; 10 bases fit TRBD1. Germline assignment: CDR1 KGHSH and CDR2 LQKENI. V shed 4 bases and J 7 bases; nucleotides not matched to a gene: 4. This CDR3 is 14 amino acids long. CDR3 in DNA: TGTGCCAGCTCACGGGACAGGGGCGAACAGCCCCAGCATTTT. Protein product: CASSRDRGEQPQHF.

This clone turned up a few times. The genes are TRBV6-2 or TRBV6-3 and TRBJ1-5; D call uncertain. Deletions cut 2 bases from V and 0 bases from J, with 17 bases between. CDR3 length equals 18 residues. Germline-derived CDR1 and CDR2 are MNHEY and SVGEGT. The CDR3 is CASSYQLNRGYSNQPQHF. The DNA for the CDR3 is TGTGCCAGCAGTTACCAACTAAACCGGGGATATAGCAATCAGCCCCAGCATTTT.

The rearrangement uses TRBV18 and TRBJ1-3; a possible D gene is TRBD1 (5 bases). With 3 bases removed from V and 0 bases from J, the gap between germline ends came to 21 bases. The germline V gene has CDR1 KGHSH and CDR2 LQKENI. There are 19 residues in the CDR3. CDR3 DNA sequence: TGTGCCAGCTCACCTCAAAACACAGGACCATCCCTCTCTGGAAACACCATATATTTT. It is translated as CASSPQNTGPSLSGNTIYF.

The J gene is TRBJ2-1, the V gene TRBV4-2; 7 bases are shared with TRBD2. CDR3 length: 16 residues. The V gene's germline CDR1 is LGHNA and CDR2 YNFKEQ. J was trimmed by 4 bases and V by 0 bases; bases with no gene match: 6. CDR3 nucleotide sequence: TGTGCCAGCAGCCAAGAGGCGGGAGTGTCTTACAATGAGCAGTTCTTC. Amino acids: CASSQEAGVSYNEQFF.

This chain uses TRBV4-2 with TRBJ2-7; D is possibly TRBD1 (6 bases). The CDR3 extends over 14 amino acids. The V and J ends lost 0 bases and 3 bases respectively, with 9 bases between them. CDR1 is LGHNA and CDR2 is YNFKEQ in the germline V gene. This chain's CDR3 is CASSQDKGGYEQYF. Written as DNA, the CDR3 is TGTGCCAGCAGCCAAGATAAAGGGGGCTACGAGCAGTACTTC.

The chain couples TRBV29-1 to TRBJ1-2; a weak D match, TRBD1 (5 bases). CDR1 and CDR2 from the germline V gene are SQVTM and ANQGSEA. V shed 4 bases and J shed 2 bases, with 17 bases lying between them. The CDR3 totals 15 residues. Here the CDR3 DNA reads TGCAGCGTTGGGCCCAAGGTCAGGGTCAACTATGGCTACACCTTC. This encodes CSVGPKVRVNYGYTF.

The chain combines TRBV19 with TRBJ1-6, with D perhaps TRBD1 (5 bases). The CDR3 is made up of 13 amino acids. Germline assignment: CDR1 LNHDA and CDR2 SQIVND (reference sequence). V was clipped by 4 bases and J by 10 bases, with 11 bases between them. The CDR3 protein is CASSNQGGSPLHF. As DNA, the CDR3 is TGTGCCAGTAGTAACCAGGGAGGATCACCCCTCCACTTT.

The table lists this clone with a few counts. J is TRBJ2-3 and V is TRBV27; no firm D call. The CDR3 covers 13 residues. V lost 5 bases to trimming and J lost 4 bases, with 10 bases between them. CDR1 and CDR2 (germline): MNHEY, SMNVEV (reference sequence). The CDR3 region is CASSLLEADTQYF. As DNA, the CDR3 is TGTGCCAGCAGTCTATTAGAGGCAGATACGCAGTATTTT.

The rearrangement links TRBV28 to TRBJ2-7; 7 bases align to TRBD1. V shed 6 bases, J shed 3 bases, and the junction held 11 bases outside the gene matches. Per germline, CDR1 MDHEN and CDR2 SYDVKM. CDR3 length: 15 amino acids. CDR3 amino acids: CASRMDRSIYYEQYF. Written as DNA, the CDR3 is TGTGCCAGCAGGATGGACAGGAGTATATACTACGAGCAGTACTTC. The full variable domain, in which reference TRBV28 and TRBJ2-7 provide the parts outside the CDR3, is DVKVTQSSRYLVKRTGEKVFLECVQDMDHENMFWYRQDPGLGLRLIYFSYDVKMKEKGDIPEGYSVSREKKERFSLILESASTNQTSMYLCASRMDRSIYYEQYFGPGTRLTVT.

The sample holds one count of this clone. The chain uses TRBV7-9 and TRBJ2-2; weak D call: TRBD2 (6 bases). Germline CDR1 reads SEHNR; CDR2 reads FQNEAQ (reference sequence). The germline V and J ends were trimmed by 3 bases and 3 bases, with 11 bases remaining between them. The CDR3 sequence is 15 residues long. The CDR3 DNA follows: TGTGCCAGCAGCTTCGGCGGGGTCCACACCGGGGAGCTGTTTTTT. Encoded protein: CASSFGGVHTGELFF.

The V call is TRBV28, the J call TRBJ1-1, with a possible D match to TRBD1 (5 bases). CDR3 length: 11 amino acids. V was pared by 6 bases and J by 8 bases, with 10 bases between. Germline V lookup: CDR1 MDHEN, CDR2 SYDVKM. DNA of the CDR3: TGTGCCAGCAGGGGACTTCTGGAAGCTTTCTTT. Translated, it gives CASRGLLEAFF.

The CDR3 spells CASSATSGRPGRYNEQFF. Written as DNA, the CDR3 is TGTGCCAGCAGCGCGACTAGCGGGCGGCCAGGGAGGTACAATGAGCAGTTCTTC. The genes are TRBV4-2 and TRBJ2-1; 10 bases are shared with TRBD2. CDR1 is LGHNA and CDR2 is YNFKEQ in the germline V gene. V dropped 5 bases and J dropped 4; count of bases not matched to a gene: 14. The CDR3 consists of 18 residues.